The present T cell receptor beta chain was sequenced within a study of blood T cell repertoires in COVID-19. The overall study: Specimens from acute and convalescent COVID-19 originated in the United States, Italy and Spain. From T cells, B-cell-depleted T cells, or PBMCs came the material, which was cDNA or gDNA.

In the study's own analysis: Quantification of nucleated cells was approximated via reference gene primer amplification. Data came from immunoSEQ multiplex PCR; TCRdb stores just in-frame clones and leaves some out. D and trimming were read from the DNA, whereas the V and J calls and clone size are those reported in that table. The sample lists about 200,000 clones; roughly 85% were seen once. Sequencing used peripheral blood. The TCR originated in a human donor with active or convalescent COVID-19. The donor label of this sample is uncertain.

This chain's CDR3 is CASSYGTSGRNYEQYF. The DNA of the CDR3 is TGTGCCAGCAGTTACGGGACTAGCGGGAGAAATTACGAGCAGTACTTC. The chain joins TRBV6-5 to TRBJ2-7; 14 nucleotides align to TRBD2. J gave up 4 bases and V 2 bases, and 4 bases lay outside the gene matches. This CDR3 contains 16 residues. CDR1 MNHEY and CDR2 SVGAGI come from the germline V gene.